The source of this T cell receptor beta chain is a study of technical replicates of blood from several donors. This CDR3 is 15 amino acids long. Looked up from germline, CDR1 is ENHRY and CDR2 is SYGVKD. V trimming: 6 bases; J trimming: 5 bases; junction bases outside the gene matches: 5. This table comes from immunoSEQ multiplex PCR, and its TCRdb copy is limited to in-frame clones, with some not included. The profile shows roughly 70,000 clones, over 90% of them singletons. The source material was PBMCs. The chain combines TRBV10-3 with TRBJ2-2; 11 positions match TRBD2. This sequence originates from a human donor in good health. Some clones in this sample may be carry-over from other donors' samples. The CDR3 sequence is CAIRASGRLTGELFF. The CDR3 nucleotides are TGTGCCATCAGGGCTAGCGGGAGGCTTACCGGGGAGCTGTTTTTT.